This T cell receptor beta chain is drawn from a study of blood T cell repertoires in COVID-19. On the study more broadly: Sources were T cells, B-cell-depleted T cells, or PBMCs; the material itself was cDNA or gDNA.

Per the study methods: Estimates of nucleated cell counts were drawn from the amplification of reference gene primers. Clones were sequenced by immunoSEQ multiplex PCR, and TCRdb holds only the in-frame ones, with some missing. V, J and clone size reflect that table, while D and trimming were determined from the DNA. The sample has 200,000 or so clones; roughly 80% are singletons. The CDR3 spans 11 residues. V was cut by 6 bases and J by 3 bases, with 5 bases left in between. The receptor's source is a woman in her thirties with acute or convalescent COVID-19. This sequence joins TRBV12-3 or TRBV12-4 and TRBJ1-1, with D unresolved. Sequencing used peripheral blood. The CDR3 loop reads CASSQDTEAFF. Here the CDR3 DNA reads TGTGCCAGCAGCCAGGACACTGAAGCTTTCTTT.